One and the same sample provided the 21 T cell receptor beta chains below, sequenced in a study of a mutant IDH1 vaccine in newly diagnosed glioma. This sample's time point: week 23, last vaccination. Doses comprised 300 ug of mutant IDH1 20-mer peptide each, plus topical imiquimod. These receptors are not linked to any known antigen. Assay used: immunoSEQ multiplex PCR; TCRdb lists only in-frame clones, some missing. The data contain about 40,000 clones, about 80% of them singletons. The specimen was PBMCs, collected from a glioma patient whose treatment included an IDH1 peptide vaccine. The origin of the receptors is a man between 50 and 59 years old with glioma.

This clone was counted only a few times. The chain carries TRBV30 and TRBJ1-2; 7 positions match TRBD1. V trimming: 3 bases; J trimming: 4 bases; junction bases outside the gene matches: 11. The germline V gene has CDR1 GTSNPN and CDR2 SVGIG (reference sequence). The CDR3 spans 15 residues. CDR3 region: CAWSEQGSGIYGYTF. The CDR3 bases are TGTGCCTGGAGCGAACAGGGGAGTGGGATCTATGGCTACACCTTC.

This clone was counted once. The rearrangement joins TRBV7-2 to TRBJ2-7; D remains unclear. V was shortened by 3 bases and J by 5 bases, with 11 bases between the two germline ends. Germline lookup yields CDR1 SGHTA and CDR2 FQGNSA. The CDR3 has 13 amino acids. CDR3 protein: CASSFRGYNEQYF. The DNA of the CDR3 is TGTGCCAGCAGCTTTCGAGGCTACAACGAGCAGTACTTC.

The chain uses TRBV6-5 and TRBJ1-1, with D perhaps TRBD1 (6 bases). The CDR3 has 14 residues. CDR1 MNHEY and CDR2 SVGAGI come from the germline V gene. The germline V and J ends were trimmed by 8 bases and 3 bases, with 16 bases remaining between them. The DNA of the CDR3 is TGTGCCAGCGGCCAACAGGGTGGGGACACTGAAGCTTTCTTT. Amino acids: CASGQQGGDTEAFF.

In this sample, this clone turned up once. V is TRBV11-2 and J is TRBJ1-1; no definite D call. CDR3 size: 13 residues. V was cut by 9 bases and J by 3 bases, with 14 bases left in between. The germline V gene has CDR1 SGHAT and CDR2 FQNNGV. The CDR3, as DNA: TGTGCCAGTACAACCTCGAGGTACACTGAAGCTTTCTTT. Translation: CASTTSRYTEAFF. Using reference TRBV11-2 and TRBJ1-1 for the parts outside the CDR3, the full variable domain is EAGVAQSPRYKIIEKRQSVAFWCNPISGHATLYWYQQILGQGPKLLIQFQNNGVVDDSQLPKDRFSAERLKGVDSTLKIQPAKLEDSAVYLCASTTSRYTEAFFGQGTRLTVV.

The V and J genes are TRBV30 and TRBJ2-2, with a weak D call TRBD2 (7 bases). The V end was cut by 2 bases, the J end by 6 bases, with 16 bases between. Germline V gene lookup returns CDR1 GTSNPN and CDR2 SVGIG (reference sequence). The CDR3 length is 15 residues. The CDR3 reads CAWSSVRGGSGELFF. The CDR3 nucleotides are TGTGCCTGGAGTTCAGTCAGGGGAGGGTCCGGGGAGCTGTTTTTT.

The chain joins TRBV6-6 to TRBJ2-2; a weak D match, TRBD1 (5 bases). Germline-derived CDR1 and CDR2 are MNHNY and SVGAGI (reference sequence). Trimming took off 5 bases at V and 5 bases at J, with 9 bases between the two ends. The CDR3 runs 13 residues. CDR3 protein: CASSDRGTGELFF. CDR3 in DNA: TGTGCCAGCAGTGACAGAGGTACCGGGGAGCTGTTTTTT.

This clone has just a few counts. The chain carries TRBV6-5 and TRBJ1-3, with a tentative D call TRBD1 (6 bases). Per the germline V gene, CDR1 is MNHEY and CDR2 is SVGAGI. V was pared by 6 bases and J by 3 bases, with 15 bases between. This CDR3 region has 15 residues. This chain's CDR3 is CASRRTAHSGNTIYF. In DNA, the CDR3 is TGTGCCAGCAGACGGACAGCTCACAGTGGAAACACCATATATTTT.

The gene calls are TRBV2 and TRBJ2-5; TRBD1 matches at 8 bases. V lost 7 bases and J lost 5; bases outside the gene matches: 6. The germline CDR1 and CDR2 sequences are SNHLY and FYNNEI. The CDR3 is 13 amino acids. The CDR3 protein is CASTVDRGETQYF. DNA for the CDR3: TGTGCCAGCACCGTAGACAGGGGTGAGACCCAGTACTTC. Combining the CDR3 with reference TRBV2 and TRBJ2-5 gives the whole variable domain EPEVTQTPSHQVTQMGQEVILRCVPISNHLYFYWYRQILGQKVEFLVSFYNNEISEKSEIFDDQFSVERPDGSNFTLKIRSTKLEDSAMYFCASTVDRGETQYFGPGTRLLVL.

The CDR3 DNA reads as TGTGCCAGCACTCAGAGGGACAGGGCCTTTCGGTACTTC. This codes for CASTQRDRAFRYF. V is TRBV2 and J is TRBJ2-7; TRBD1 agrees at 9 bases. The CDR3 spans 13 residues. Germline loops: CDR1 SNHLY, CDR2 FYNNEI. With V trimmed by 7 bases and J by 12 bases, 13 bases remained unmatched.

The chain joins TRBV11-1 to TRBJ2-3; D possibly corresponds to TRBD2 (6 bases). Trimming took off 0 bases at V and 0 bases at J, with 10 bases between the two ends. This CDR3 is built from 16 residues. Germline CDR1 SGHAT, CDR2 FQDESV (reference sequence). The CDR3 is CASSLARGTSTDTQYF. The CDR3, as DNA: TGTGCCAGCAGCTTAGCGCGGGGAACTAGCACAGATACGCAGTATTTT. The whole variable domain, remainder taken from reference TRBV11-1 and TRBJ2-3, is EAEVAQSPRYKITEKSQAVAFWCDPISGHATLYWYRQILGQGPELLVQFQDESVVDDSQLPKDRFSAERLKGVDSTLKIQPAELGDSAMYLCASSLARGTSTDTQYFGPGTRLTVL.

The V and J genes are TRBV4-3 and TRBJ1-4; possible D gene TRBD1, 6 bases. The CDR3 is made up of 16 amino acids. The germline gives CDR1 LGHNA, CDR2 YSLEER. The V gene lost 0 bases and the J gene lost 5 bases, with 13 bases spanning the gap. The CDR3 protein is CASSQDNRVRNEKLFF. As DNA, the CDR3 is TGCGCCAGCAGCCAAGACAACAGGGTGAGGAATGAAAAACTGTTTTTT.

The CDR3 is CASSIGVGILYGYTF. The DNA of the CDR3 is TGTGCCAGTAGTATAGGGGTAGGCATCCTCTATGGCTACACCTTC. V is TRBV19 and J is TRBJ1-2; D is uncertain. The CDR3 extends over 15 amino acids. Germline CDR1 reads LNHDA; CDR2 reads SQIVND (reference sequence). The V gene lost 1 base and the J gene lost 4 bases, with 13 bases spanning the gap.

V gene TRBV5-1 combines with J gene TRBJ2-2, with a tentative D call TRBD1 (5 bases). The CDR3 extends over 16 amino acids. V was trimmed by 0 bases and J by 11 bases, leaving 20 bases between them. Germline CDR1 SGHRS, CDR2 YFSETQ. CDR3 DNA sequence: TGCGCCAGCAGCTTGGCGCTTCGGGCAGGACAAGTCGAGCTGTTTTTT. Residues: CASSLALRAGQVELFF.

The chain is built from TRBV5-1 and TRBJ2-1; TRBD2 aligns across 8 bases. CDR1 and CDR2 (germline): SGHRS, YFSETQ. V lost 0 bases, J lost 1 base, and 3 bases stayed unmatched. This CDR3 has 16 amino acids. DNA of the CDR3: TGCGCCAGCAGCTTGGCCGGGGGGGCATCCTACAATGAGCAGTTCTTC. Amino acid sequence: CASSLAGGASYNEQFF. The whole variable domain, filled in from reference TRBV5-1 and TRBJ2-1, reads KAGVTQTPRYLIKTRGQQVTLSCSPISGHRSVSWYQQTPGQGLQFLFEYFSETQRNKGNFPGRFSGRQFSNSRSEMNVSTLELGDSALYLCASSLAGGASYNEQFFGPGTRLTVL.

V usage is TRBV7-8 and J usage is TRBJ2-7, with 7 bases matching TRBD1. The CDR3 is 14 residues long. The trim removed 5 bases at V and 2 bases at J, leaving 6 bases unmatched. CDR1 is SGHVS and CDR2 is FQNEAQ in the germline V gene. The CDR3 spells CASSPTGKTYEQYF. CDR3 DNA sequence: TGTGCCAGCAGCCCGACAGGGAAGACCTACGAGCAGTACTTC.

The V gene is TRBV20-1, the J gene TRBJ1-4; D call uncertain. The germline V and J ends were trimmed by 5 bases and 7 bases, with 8 bases remaining between them. The CDR3 consists of 11 residues. In germline, CDR1 is DFQATT, CDR2 SNEGSKA (reference sequence). The CDR3 DNA sequence: TGCAGTGCTGCAACGGTTGAAAAACTGTTTTTT. This translates into CSAATVEKLFF.

This chain uses TRBV5-4 with TRBJ1-4, with TRBD1 identical over 10 bases. The germline V gene has CDR1 SGHNT and CDR2 YYREEE (reference sequence). J lost 5 bases, V lost 4 bases, and 8 bases had no gene match. This CDR3 comprises 16 residues. The CDR3 DNA sequence: TGTGCCAGCAGCACCGGGACAGGGGTTTCAAATGAAAAACTGTTTTTT. It translates to CASSTGTGVSNEKLFF.

The chain is built from TRBV5-1 and TRBJ2-6; no clear D. The CDR3 has 15 residues. CDR1 is SGHRS and CDR2 is YFSETQ in the germline V gene. Trimming stripped 0 bases from V and 0 bases from J, with 4 bases between. The CDR3 spells CASSLGPSGANVLTF. CDR3 in DNA: TGCGCCAGCAGCTTGGGGCCCTCTGGGGCCAACGTCCTGACTTTC.

This chain links TRBV7-8 with TRBJ1-3; D is possibly TRBD1 (5 bases). The CDR3 totals 16 residues. V was clipped by 1 base and J by 2 bases, with 12 bases between them. The germline V gene encodes CDR1 SGHVS and CDR2 FQNEAQ. Here the CDR3 DNA reads TGTGCCAGCAGCTTAGGTCCCGGGGGAACTGGAAACACCATATATTTT. Translation: CASSLGPGGTGNTIYF.

CDR3: CAWRQGQLKNTEAFF. The CDR3 DNA is TGTGCCTGGAGGCAAGGACAGCTTAAAAACACTGAAGCTTTCTTT. This chain links TRBV30 with TRBJ1-1; D might be TRBD1 (6 bases). The V gene's germline CDR1 is GTSNPN and CDR2 SVGIG (reference sequence). V gave up 3 bases and J gave up 2 bases, with 16 bases separating them. This CDR3 comprises 15 residues.

The genes are TRBV10-2 and TRBJ1-1; D gene uncertain. CDR1 and CDR2 (germline): WSHSY, SAAADI. The CDR3 sequence is 14 residues long. Trimming shortened V by 10 bases and J by 2 bases, and 17 bases separated the two germline ends. CDR3 protein: CATQKDGSNTEAFF. Written as DNA, the CDR3 is TGCGCCACACAAAAGGACGGGAGTAACACTGAAGCTTTCTTT.